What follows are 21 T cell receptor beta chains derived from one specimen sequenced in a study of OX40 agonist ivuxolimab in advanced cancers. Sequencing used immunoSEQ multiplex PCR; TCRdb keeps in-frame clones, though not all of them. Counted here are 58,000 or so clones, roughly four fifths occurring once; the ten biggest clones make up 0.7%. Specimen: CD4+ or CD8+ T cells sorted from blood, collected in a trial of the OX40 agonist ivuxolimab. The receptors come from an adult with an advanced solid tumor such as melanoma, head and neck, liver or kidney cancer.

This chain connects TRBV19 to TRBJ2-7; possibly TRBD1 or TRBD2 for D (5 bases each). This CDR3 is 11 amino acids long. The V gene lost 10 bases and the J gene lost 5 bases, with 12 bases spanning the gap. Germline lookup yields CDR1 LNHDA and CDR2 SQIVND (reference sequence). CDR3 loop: CATTLGHEQYF. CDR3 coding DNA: TGTGCCACCACCCTGGGACACGAGCAGTACTTC.

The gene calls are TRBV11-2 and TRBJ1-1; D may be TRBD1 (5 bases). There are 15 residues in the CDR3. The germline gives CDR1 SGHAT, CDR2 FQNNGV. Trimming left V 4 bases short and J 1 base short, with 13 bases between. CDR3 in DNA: TGTGCCAGCAGCTCGGGGGGGGTCGAGAACACTGAAGCTTTCTTT. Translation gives CASSSGGVENTEAFF.

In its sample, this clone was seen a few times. CDR3 bases: TGCAGCGTTGAATCAAATAAACCGGGACATTCCTACAATGAGCAGTTCTTC. This sequence encodes CSVESNKPGHSYNEQFF. The chain is built from TRBV29-1 and TRBJ2-1; the D gene is possibly TRBD1 (6 bases). The CDR3 loop spans 17 amino acids. Germline CDR1 SQVTM, CDR2 ANQGSEA. The V and J ends lost 2 bases and 1 base respectively, with 18 bases between them.

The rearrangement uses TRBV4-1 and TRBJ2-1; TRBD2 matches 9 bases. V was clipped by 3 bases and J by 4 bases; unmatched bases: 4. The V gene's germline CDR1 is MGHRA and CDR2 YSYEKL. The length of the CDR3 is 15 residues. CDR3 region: CASSQISGGYNEQFF. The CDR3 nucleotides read TGCGCCAGCAGCCAGATTAGCGGGGGATACAATGAGCAGTTCTTC.

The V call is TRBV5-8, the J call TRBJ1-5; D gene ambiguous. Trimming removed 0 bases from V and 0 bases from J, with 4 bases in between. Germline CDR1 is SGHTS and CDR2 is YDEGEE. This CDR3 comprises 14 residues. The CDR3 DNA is TGTGCCAGCAGCTTGGTTGGTAGCAATCAGCCCCAGCATTTT. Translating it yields CASSLVGSNQPQHF.

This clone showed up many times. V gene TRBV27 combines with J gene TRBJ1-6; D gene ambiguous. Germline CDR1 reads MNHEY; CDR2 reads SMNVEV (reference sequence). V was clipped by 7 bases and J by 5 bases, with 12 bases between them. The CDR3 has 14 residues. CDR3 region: CASTRTADNSPLHF. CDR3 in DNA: TGTGCCAGCACCCGGACGGCGGATAATTCACCCCTCCACTTT.

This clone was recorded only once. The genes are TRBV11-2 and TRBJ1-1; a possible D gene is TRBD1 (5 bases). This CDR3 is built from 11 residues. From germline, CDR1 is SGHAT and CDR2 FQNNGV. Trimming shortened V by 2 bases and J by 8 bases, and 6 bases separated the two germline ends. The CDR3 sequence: CASSLRQEAFF. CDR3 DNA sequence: TGTGCCAGCAGCTTAAGACAGGAAGCTTTCTTT. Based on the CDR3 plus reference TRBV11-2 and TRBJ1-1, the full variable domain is EAGVAQSPRYKIIEKRQSVAFWCNPISGHATLYWYQQILGQGPKLLIQFQNNGVVDDSQLPKDRFSAERLKGVDSTLKIQPAKLEDSAVYLCASSLRQEAFFGQGTRLTVV.

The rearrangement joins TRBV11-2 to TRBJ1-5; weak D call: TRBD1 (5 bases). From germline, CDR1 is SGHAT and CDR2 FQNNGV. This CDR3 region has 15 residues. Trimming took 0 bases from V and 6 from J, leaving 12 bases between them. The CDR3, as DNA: TGTGCCAGCAGCTTAGATCGGGGGGGGACTCAGCCCCAGCATTTT. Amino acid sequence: CASSLDRGGTQPQHF.

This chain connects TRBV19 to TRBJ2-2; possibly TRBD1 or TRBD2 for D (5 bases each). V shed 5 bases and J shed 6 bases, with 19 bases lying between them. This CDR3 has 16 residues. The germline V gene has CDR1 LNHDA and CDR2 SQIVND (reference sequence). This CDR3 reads CASSAVGTAGAGELFF. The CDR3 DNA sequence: TGTGCCAGTAGTGCCGTAGGGACGGCAGGCGCCGGGGAGCTGTTTTTT.

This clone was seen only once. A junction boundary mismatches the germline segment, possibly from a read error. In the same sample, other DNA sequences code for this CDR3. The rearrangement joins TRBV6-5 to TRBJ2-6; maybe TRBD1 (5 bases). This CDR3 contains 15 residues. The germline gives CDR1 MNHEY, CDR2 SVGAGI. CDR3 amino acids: CASSVRRSGANVLTF. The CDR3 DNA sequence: TGTGCCAGCAGTGTGCGCCGCTCTGGGGCCAACGTTCTGACTTTC.

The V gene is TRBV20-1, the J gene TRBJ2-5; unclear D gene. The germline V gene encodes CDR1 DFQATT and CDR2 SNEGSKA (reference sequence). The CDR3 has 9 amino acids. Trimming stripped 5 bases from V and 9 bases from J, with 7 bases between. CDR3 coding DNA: TGCAGTGCTGGTGGGGCCCAGTACTTC. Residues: CSAGGAQYF.

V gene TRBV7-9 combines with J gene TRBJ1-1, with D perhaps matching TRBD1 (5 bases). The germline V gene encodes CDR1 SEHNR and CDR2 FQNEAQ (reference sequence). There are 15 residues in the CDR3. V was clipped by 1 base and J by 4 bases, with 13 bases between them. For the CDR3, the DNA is TGTGCCAGCAGCTTAGAACCAACGGGGGGCACTGAAGCTTTCTTT. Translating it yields CASSLEPTGGTEAFF.

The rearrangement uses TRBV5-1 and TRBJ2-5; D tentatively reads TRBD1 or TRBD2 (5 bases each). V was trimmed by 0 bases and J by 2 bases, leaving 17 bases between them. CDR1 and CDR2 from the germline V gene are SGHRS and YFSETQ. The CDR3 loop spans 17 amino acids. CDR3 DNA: TGCGCCAGCAGCTTGGGGATTTTGGGACGGGGACAAGAGACCCAGTACTTC. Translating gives CASSLGILGRGQETQYF.

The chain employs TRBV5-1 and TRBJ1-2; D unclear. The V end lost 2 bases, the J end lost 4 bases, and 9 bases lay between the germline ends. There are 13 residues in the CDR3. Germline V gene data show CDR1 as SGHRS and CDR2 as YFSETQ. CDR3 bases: TGCGCCAGCAGCTTTGGACGGACCTATGGCTACACCTTC. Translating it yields CASSFGRTYGYTF. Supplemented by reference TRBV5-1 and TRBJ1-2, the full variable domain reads KAGVTQTPRYLIKTRGQQVTLSCSPISGHRSVSWYQQTPGQGLQFLFEYFSETQRNKGNFPGRFSGRQFSNSRSEMNVSTLELGDSALYLCASSFGRTYGYTFGSGTRLTVV.

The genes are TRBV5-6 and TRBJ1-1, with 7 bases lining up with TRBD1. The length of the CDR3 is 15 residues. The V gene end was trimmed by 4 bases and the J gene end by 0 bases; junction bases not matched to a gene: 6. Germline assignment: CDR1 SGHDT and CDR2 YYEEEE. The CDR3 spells CASSTPDRLNTEAFF. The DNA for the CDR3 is TGTGCCAGCAGCACCCCGGACAGGCTGAACACTGAAGCTTTCTTT.

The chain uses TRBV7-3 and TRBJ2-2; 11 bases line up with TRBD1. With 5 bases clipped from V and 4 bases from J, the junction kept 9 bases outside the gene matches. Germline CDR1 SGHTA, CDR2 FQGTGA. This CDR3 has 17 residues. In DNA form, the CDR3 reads TGTGCCAGCAGCCCCCGGGACAGGGGGTCTTCCACCGGGGAGCTGTTTTTT. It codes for CASSPRDRGSSTGELFF.

This chain's CDR3 is CASSPIGANEKLFF. CDR3 DNA sequence: TGTGCCAGCAGCCCTATCGGGGCTAATGAAAAACTGTTTTTT. This rearrangement joins TRBV7-9 to TRBJ1-4, with unresolved D. Germline values: CDR1 SEHNR, CDR2 FQNEAQ (reference sequence). V lost 5 bases and J 3 bases, leaving 10 bases between the germline ends. The CDR3 has 14 residues.

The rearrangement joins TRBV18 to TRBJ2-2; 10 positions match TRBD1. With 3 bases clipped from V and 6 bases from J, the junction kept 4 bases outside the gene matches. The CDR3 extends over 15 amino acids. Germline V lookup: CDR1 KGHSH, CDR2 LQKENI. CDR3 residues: CASSPGTGDAGELFF. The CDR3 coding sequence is TGTGCCAGCTCACCCGGGACAGGGGATGCCGGGGAGCTGTTTTTT.

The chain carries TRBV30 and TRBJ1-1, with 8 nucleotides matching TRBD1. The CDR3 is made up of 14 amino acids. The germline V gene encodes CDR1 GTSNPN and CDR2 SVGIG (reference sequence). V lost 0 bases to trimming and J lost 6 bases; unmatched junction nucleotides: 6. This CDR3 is CAWSVPGRGPEAFF. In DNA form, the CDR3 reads TGTGCCTGGAGTGTCCCCGGCAGGGGGCCTGAAGCTTTCTTT. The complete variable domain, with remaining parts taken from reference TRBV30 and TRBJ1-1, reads SQTIHQWPATLVQPVGSPLSLECTVEGTSNPNLYWYRQAAGRGLQLLFYSVGIGQISSEVPQNLSASRPQDRQFILSSKKLLLSDSGFYLCAWSVPGRGPEAFFGQGTRLTVV.

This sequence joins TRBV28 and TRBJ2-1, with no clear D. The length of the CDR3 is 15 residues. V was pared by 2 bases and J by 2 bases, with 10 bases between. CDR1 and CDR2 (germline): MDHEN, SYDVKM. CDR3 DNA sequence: TGTGCCAGCAGTTTACCCTCTTTAACCTACAATGAGCAGTTCTTC. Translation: CASSLPSLTYNEQFF.

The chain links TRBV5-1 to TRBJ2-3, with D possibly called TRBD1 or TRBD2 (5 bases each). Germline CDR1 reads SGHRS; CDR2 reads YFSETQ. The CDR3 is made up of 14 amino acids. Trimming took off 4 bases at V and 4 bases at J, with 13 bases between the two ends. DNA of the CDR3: TGCGCCAGCAGCACGGAGGCAGGGTCAGATACGCAGTATTTT. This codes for CASSTEAGSDTQYF.